The clone carrying this T cell receptor beta chain occurred a few times. Its specificity is not known. This entry comes from a study of cytomegalovirus exposure and HLA in healthy donors. Findings and limits, study-wide: In vitro, three CMV-associated chains proved specific for CMV antigens.

Germline V gene data show CDR1 as SGDLS and CDR2 as YYNGEE. J gave up 0 bases and V 6 bases, and 2 bases lay outside the gene matches. This CDR3 has 14 amino acids. The PCR was carried out with 60 Vbeta primers and 13 Jbeta primers. Method: immunoSEQ multiplex PCR; TCRdb's copy keeps in-frame clones and lacks some. The sample has approximately 150,000 clones, about four fifths seen once. Specimen: PBMCs. This chain joins TRBV9 and TRBJ1-4, with 7 bases aligning to TRBD1. This clonotype was obtained from a woman aged 40 to 55 in good health and CMV-seropositive. The CDR3, as DNA: TGTGCCAGCAACACAGGGGCAACTAATGAAAAACTGTTTTTT. This translates into CASNTGATNEKLFF.